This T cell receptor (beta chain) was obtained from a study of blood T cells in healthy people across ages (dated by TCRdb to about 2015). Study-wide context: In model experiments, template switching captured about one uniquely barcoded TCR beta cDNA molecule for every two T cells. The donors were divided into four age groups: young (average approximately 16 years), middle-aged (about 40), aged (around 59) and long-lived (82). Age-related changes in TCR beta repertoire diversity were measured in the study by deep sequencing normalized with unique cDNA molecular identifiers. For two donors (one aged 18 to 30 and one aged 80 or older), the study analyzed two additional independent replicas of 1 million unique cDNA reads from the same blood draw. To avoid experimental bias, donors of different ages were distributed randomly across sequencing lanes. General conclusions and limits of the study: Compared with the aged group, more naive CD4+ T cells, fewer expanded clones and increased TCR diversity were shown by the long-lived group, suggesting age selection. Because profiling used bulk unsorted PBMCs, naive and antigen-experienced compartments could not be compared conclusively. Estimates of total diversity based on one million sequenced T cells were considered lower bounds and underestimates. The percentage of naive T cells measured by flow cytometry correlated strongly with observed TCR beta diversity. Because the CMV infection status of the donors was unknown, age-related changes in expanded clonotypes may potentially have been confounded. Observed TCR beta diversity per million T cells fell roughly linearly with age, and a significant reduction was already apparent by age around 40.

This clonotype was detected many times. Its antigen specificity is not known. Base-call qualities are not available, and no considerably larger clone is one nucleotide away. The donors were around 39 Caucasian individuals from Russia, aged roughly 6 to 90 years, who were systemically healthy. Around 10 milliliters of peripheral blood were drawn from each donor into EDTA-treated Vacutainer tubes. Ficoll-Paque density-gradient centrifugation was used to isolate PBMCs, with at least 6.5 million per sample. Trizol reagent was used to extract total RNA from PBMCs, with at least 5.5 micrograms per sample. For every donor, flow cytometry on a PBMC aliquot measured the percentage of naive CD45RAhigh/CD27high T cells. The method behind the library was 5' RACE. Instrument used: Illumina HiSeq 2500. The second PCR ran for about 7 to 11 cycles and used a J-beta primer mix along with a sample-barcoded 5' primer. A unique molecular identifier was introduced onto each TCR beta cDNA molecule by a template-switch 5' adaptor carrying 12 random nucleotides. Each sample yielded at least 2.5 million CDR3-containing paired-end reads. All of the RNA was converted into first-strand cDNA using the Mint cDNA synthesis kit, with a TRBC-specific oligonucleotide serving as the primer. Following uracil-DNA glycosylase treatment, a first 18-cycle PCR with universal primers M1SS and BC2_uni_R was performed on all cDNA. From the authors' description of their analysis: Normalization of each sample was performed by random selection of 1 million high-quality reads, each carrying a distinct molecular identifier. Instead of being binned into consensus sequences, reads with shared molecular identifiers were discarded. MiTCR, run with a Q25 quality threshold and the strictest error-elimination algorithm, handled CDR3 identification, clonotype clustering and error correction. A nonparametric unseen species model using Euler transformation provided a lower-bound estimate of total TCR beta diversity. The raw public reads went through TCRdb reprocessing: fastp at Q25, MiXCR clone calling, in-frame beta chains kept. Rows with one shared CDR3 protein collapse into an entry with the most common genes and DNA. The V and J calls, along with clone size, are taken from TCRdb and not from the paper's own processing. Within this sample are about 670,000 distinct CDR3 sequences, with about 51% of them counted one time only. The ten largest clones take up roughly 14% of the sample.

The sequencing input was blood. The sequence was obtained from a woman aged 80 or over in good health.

The CDR3 protein: CASSFQRGPGTGLFF. At the DNA level, the sequence is TGTGCCAGCAGCTTCCAACGGGGTCCCGGGACGGGACTGTTTTTT. The chain uses TRBV5-8 and TRBJ1-4; TRBD1 is a weak D gene call, 5 bases matching. The CDR3 starts with the cysteine, ends with the phenylalanine, and has 15 residues. Just the 45-base CDR3 DNA is kept, in frame starting at base 1. From the germline V gene, CDR1 is SGHTS and CDR2 is YDEGEE. V drops 2 bases and J drops 13 bases, leaving 21 bases in between.